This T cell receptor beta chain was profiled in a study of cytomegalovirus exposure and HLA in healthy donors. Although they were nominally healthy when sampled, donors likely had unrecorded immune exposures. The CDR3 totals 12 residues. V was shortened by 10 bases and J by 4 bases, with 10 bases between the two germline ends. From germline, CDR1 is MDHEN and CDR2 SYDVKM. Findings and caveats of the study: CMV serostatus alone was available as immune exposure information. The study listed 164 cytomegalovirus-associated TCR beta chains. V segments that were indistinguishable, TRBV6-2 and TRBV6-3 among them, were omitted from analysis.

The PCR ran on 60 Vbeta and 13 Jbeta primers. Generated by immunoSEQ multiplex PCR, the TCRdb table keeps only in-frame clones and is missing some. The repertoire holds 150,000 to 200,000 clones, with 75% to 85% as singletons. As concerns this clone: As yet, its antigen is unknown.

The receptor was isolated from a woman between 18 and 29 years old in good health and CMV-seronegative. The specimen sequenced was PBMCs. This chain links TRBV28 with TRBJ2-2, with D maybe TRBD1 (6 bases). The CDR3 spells CATDSITGELFF. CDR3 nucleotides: TGTGCCACGGACAGTATCACCGGGGAGCTGTTTTTT.